These T cell receptor beta chains were read from a single sample in a study of T cell responses to AZD1222 COVID-19 vaccine. The method was immunoSEQ multiplex PCR; TCRdb's version includes in-frame clones alone and lacks a portion of them. The repertoire holds roughly 160,000 clones, with approximately 91% as singletons. Sequencing used peripheral blood, obtained on day 0 of AZD1222 vaccination. The receptor set was obtained from an adult in good health. Both conserved end residues are part of each CDR3.

J gene: TRBJ1-1; V gene: TRBV29-1; CDR3 protein: CSVEQGINTEAFF
J gene: TRBJ1-1; V gene: TRBV18; CDR3 protein: CASSPWTGADTEAFF
J gene: TRBJ2-5; V gene: TRBV6-2/TRBV6-3; CDR3 protein: CASSYFRGSETQYF
J gene: TRBJ1-5; V gene: TRBV12-3/TRBV12-4; CDR3 protein: CASSFDQPQHF
J gene: TRBJ1-2; V gene: TRBV19; CDR3 protein: CASRQDRNTYGYTF
J gene: TRBJ2-1; V gene: TRBV28; CDR3 protein: CASSFDSGSYNEQFF
J gene: TRBJ1-1; V gene: TRBV6-1; CDR3 protein: CASSLQGNTEAFF
J gene: TRBJ2-1; V gene: TRBV18; CDR3 protein: CASLWAGGRYNEQFF
J gene: TRBJ2-1; V gene: TRBV4-1; CDR3 protein: CASSQEASGRASEFF
J gene: TRBJ2-1; V gene: TRBV19; CDR3 protein: CASSVLAGGGYNEQFF
J gene: TRBJ2-3; V gene: TRBV13; CDR3 protein: CASSELALGTDTQYF
J gene: TRBJ1-1; V gene: TRBV29-1; CDR3 protein: CSVEQGIGTEAFF
J gene: TRBJ1-2; V gene: TRBV28; CDR3 protein: CASDGQRSYGYTF
J gene: TRBJ1-2; V gene: TRBV10-3; CDR3 protein: CAIRAQAGGDYTF
J gene: TRBJ2-1; V gene: TRBV6-5; CDR3 protein: CASSRDNEQFF
J gene: TRBJ1-5; V gene: TRBV29-1; CDR3 protein: CSVGGPASGNQPQHF
J gene: TRBJ1-2; V gene: TRBV6-5; CDR3 protein: CASSYVGTFLAGYTF
J gene: TRBJ2-3; V gene: TRBV5-1; CDR3 protein: CASSPRGPTDTQYF
J gene: TRBJ1-2; V gene: TRBV30; CDR3 protein: CAWSRAGQVDGYTF
J gene: TRBJ1-4; V gene: TRBV19; CDR3 protein: CASSPWTPGEKLFF
J gene: TRBJ1-1; V gene: TRBV18; CDR3 protein: CASSPRPTGAQNGTEAFF
J gene: TRBJ1-2; V gene: TRBV2; CDR3 protein: CASTDSPTGLNYGYTF
J gene: TRBJ1-3; V gene: TRBV28; CDR3 protein: CASSSTGRDTIYF
J gene: TRBJ1-1; V gene: TRBV5-4; CDR3 protein: CASSPYLTGKGRTEAFF
J gene: TRBJ2-5; V gene: TRBV7-8; CDR3 protein: CASSWGPETQYF
J gene: TRBJ2-5; V gene: TRBV7-8; CDR3 protein: CASSAGMGVGQETQYF
J gene: TRBJ2-2; V gene: TRBV7-2; CDR3 protein: CASSLGVQFTGELFF
J gene: TRBJ2-1; V gene: TRBV30; CDR3 protein: CAWSKSFINEQFF
J gene: TRBJ2-7; V gene: TRBV27; CDR3 protein: CASSSSLGIYEQYF
J gene: TRBJ2-7; V gene: TRBV6-5; CDR3 protein: CASSSRDRFAYEQYF
J gene: TRBJ1-1; V gene: TRBV7-9; CDR3 protein: CAIGKEERTEAFF
J gene: TRBJ2-5; V gene: TRBV7-8; CDR3 protein: CASSPNDRTLTQYF
J gene: TRBJ2-1; V gene: TRBV7-9; CDR3 protein: CASSPGLAAYNEQFF
J gene: TRBJ1-1; V gene: TRBV4-2; CDR3 protein: CASSQERQRVTEAFF
J gene: TRBJ1-2; V gene: TRBV28; CDR3 protein: CASRPWDTNYGYTF
J gene: TRBJ1-3; V gene: TRBV6-1; CDR3 protein: CASSPGQPGNTIYF
J gene: TRBJ2-1; V gene: TRBV24-1; CDR3 protein: CATSDYRVGEQFF
J gene: TRBJ2-4; V gene: TRBV28; CDR3 protein: CASSLLSLAKNIQYF
J gene: TRBJ1-1; V gene: TRBV19; CDR3 protein: CASSLGQTGAFF
J gene: TRBJ1-5; V gene: TRBV28; CDR3 protein: CASSINNRGQPQHF
J gene: TRBJ2-1; V gene: TRBV7-3; CDR3 protein: CASSLTRVAVGEQFF
J gene: TRBJ1-1; V gene: TRBV7-9; CDR3 protein: CASSYQGNPTEAFF
J gene: TRBJ1-2; V gene: TRBV6-2/TRBV6-3; CDR3 protein: CASSPPPGYTF
J gene: TRBJ2-3; V gene: TRBV29-1; CDR3 protein: CSVRERDPGTQYF
J gene: TRBJ1-1; V gene: TRBV29-1; CDR3 protein: CSSARQVEAFF
J gene: TRBJ2-5; V gene: TRBV14; CDR3 protein: CASSQESTLGTQYF
J gene: TRBJ2-1; V gene: TRBV2; CDR3 protein: CASTSDRYNEQFF